The 28 T cell receptor beta chains reported below all come from one sample, sequenced in a study of T cell changes during pregnancy in multiple sclerosis. Repertoires were generated with immunoSEQ multiplex PCR, while TCRdb's copy carries only in-frame clones and drops some. This repertoire shows about 70,000 clones, nearly 95% found once; its top ten account for 0.29%. Sequences were derived from CD4+ T cells from peripheral blood mononuclear cells, sampled after pregnancy. The receptors were sampled from a female donor with multiple sclerosis, enrolled in a pregnancy study.

The chain couples TRBV5-1 to TRBJ2-5; weak D call: TRBD1 (6 bases). Trimming removed 0 bases at V and 5 bases at J, with 11 bases between. Germline V gene sequence: CDR1 SGHRS, CDR2 YFSETQ. This CDR3 has 14 residues. CDR3 nucleotides: TGCGCCAGCAGCTTGGGACTTCAGGGGGAGACCCAGTACTTC. Its protein is CASSLGLQGETQYF.

The chain is built from TRBV6-1 and TRBJ1-3; unclear D gene. The germline V and J ends were trimmed by 6 bases and 4 bases, with 13 bases remaining between them. Germline loops: CDR1 MNHNS, CDR2 SASEGT. The CDR3 spans 14 residues. This CDR3 reads CASRQAGSGNTIYF. DNA for the CDR3: TGTGCCAGCAGGCAGGCGGGATCGGGAAACACCATATATTTT.

The chain carries TRBV4-2 and TRBJ2-3, with D possibly matching TRBD2 (6 bases). Germline loops: CDR1 LGHNA, CDR2 YNFKEQ. The CDR3 is 15 amino acids. Between the trimmed V and J ends, which lost 0 bases and 6 bases, there was a span of 13 bases. The CDR3 spells CASSQEGGEVDTQYF. CDR3 in DNA: TGTGCCAGCAGCCAAGAGGGGGGAGAGGTTGATACGCAGTATTTT.

The CDR3 sequence is CASSNGQGAWDTQYF. Here the CDR3 DNA reads TGTGCCAGCAGCAACGGACAGGGGGCATGGGATACGCAGTATTTT. This sequence joins TRBV11-2 and TRBJ2-3; TRBD1 matches at 11 bases. V lost 5 bases and J lost 6; bases outside the gene matches: 7. The V gene's germline CDR1 is SGHAT and CDR2 FQNNGV. The CDR3 is 15 amino acids. Based on the CDR3 plus reference TRBV11-2 and TRBJ2-3, the full variable domain is EAGVAQSPRYKIIEKRQSVAFWCNPISGHATLYWYQQILGQGPKLLIQFQNNGVVDDSQLPKDRFSAERLKGVDSTLKIQPAKLEDSAVYLCASSNGQGAWDTQYFGPGTRLTVL.

This clone was picked up one time. This chain joins TRBV5-5 and TRBJ1-2; 9 bases match TRBD1. Germline values: CDR1 SGHKS, CDR2 YYEKEE (reference sequence). CDR3 length: 17 residues. V lost 0 bases to trimming and J lost 5 bases; unmatched junction nucleotides: 11. CDR3 in DNA: TGTGCCAGCAGCTTGGCCGGTACGGGACAGGGAGAATATGGCTACACCTTC. Protein sequence: CASSLAGTGQGEYGYTF. Full variable domain (rest looked up from reference TRBV5-5 and TRBJ1-2): DAGVTQSPTHLIKTRGQQVTLRCSPISGHKSVSWYQQVLGQGPQFIFQYYEKEERGRGNFPDRFSARQFPNYSSELNVNALLLGDSALYLCASSLAGTGQGEYGYTFGSGTRLTVV.

This clone was observed once. V gene TRBV7-6 combines with J gene TRBJ2-5, with a tentative D call TRBD1 (6 bases). CDR3 length equals 14 residues. Germline CDR1 SGHVS, CDR2 FNYEAQ. Trimming took off 4 bases at V and 1 base at J, with 10 bases between the two ends. CDR3 amino acids: CASSSGQFQETQYF. The CDR3 DNA reads as TGTGCCAGCAGCTCCGGACAGTTCCAAGAGACCCAGTACTTC.

Here the CDR3 reads CASSLGGADTGELFF. CDR3 nucleotides: TGTGCCAGCAGCCTAGGGGGCGCGGACACCGGGGAGCTGTTTTTT. V and J are TRBV7-2 and TRBJ2-2, with 7 bases aligning to TRBD1. This CDR3 contains 15 residues. Germline CDR1 and CDR2: SGHTA and FQGNSA. After removal of 5 bases from V and 3 bases from J, the junction contained 6 bases not matched to a gene. The full variable domain, its missing parts supplied by reference TRBV7-2 and TRBJ2-2, is GAGVSQSPSNKVTEKGKDVELRCDPISGHTALYWYRQSLGQGLEFLIYFQGNSAPDKSGLPSDRFSAERTGGSVSTLTIQRTQQEDSAVYLCASSLGGADTGELFFGEGSRLTVL.

The chain couples TRBV5-1 to TRBJ2-7, with TRBD2 as a possible D gene (5 bases). The length of the CDR3 is 12 residues. Trimming took off 6 bases at V and 7 bases at J, with 14 bases between the two ends. Germline V gene lookup returns CDR1 SGHRS and CDR2 YFSETQ. The CDR3 reads CASKLDWKEQYF. The CDR3 DNA sequence: TGCGCCAGCAAACTAGATTGGAAGGAGCAGTACTTC.

This chain connects TRBV19 to TRBJ1-5; weak D call: TRBD1 (5 bases). The CDR3 is made up of 14 amino acids. CDR1 is LNHDA and CDR2 is SQIVND in the germline V gene (reference sequence). Trimming removed 0 bases at V and 7 bases at J, with 10 bases between. CDR3 DNA: TGTGCCAGTAGTATAGAGATAAGGGGACAGCCCCAGCATTTT. Translated: CASSIEIRGQPQHF.

This rearrangement joins TRBV5-1 to TRBJ2-5, with a possible D match to TRBD1 (6 bases). Germline V gives CDR1 SGHRS, CDR2 YFSETQ. CDR3 size: 15 residues. Trimming removed 4 bases from V and 5 bases from J, with 18 bases in between. The CDR3 DNA is TGCGCCAGCAGCCCAGGTACAGGGATATCCGAGACCCAGTACTTC. This translates into CASSPGTGISETQYF.

The chain combines TRBV5-4 with TRBJ1-1; 12 bases line up with TRBD1. Trimming removed 0 bases from V and 1 base from J; junction bases left unmatched: 4. Germline CDR1 and CDR2: SGHNT and YYREEE (reference sequence). CDR3 size: 17 residues. The CDR3 reads CASSLGAGQGANTEAFF. Here the CDR3 DNA reads TGTGCCAGCAGCTTGGGCGCGGGACAGGGGGCGAACACTGAAGCTTTCTTT.

This chain uses TRBV2 with TRBJ1-1; 7 nucleotides line up with TRBD1. Germline lookup yields CDR1 SNHLY and CDR2 FYNNEI. V shed 6 bases, J shed 2 bases, and the junction held 9 bases outside the gene matches. The CDR3 has 15 amino acids. The CDR3 nucleotides read TGTGCCAGCAGAACACAGGGGCAAGCAAACACTGAAGCTTTCTTT. It encodes CASRTQGQANTEAFF.

The chain recombines TRBV27 with TRBJ1-5; D possibly corresponds to TRBD1 (6 bases). Germline CDR1 and CDR2: MNHEY and SMNVEV (reference sequence). V lost 3 bases to trimming and J lost 4 bases, with 10 bases between them. CDR3 size: 14 residues. The CDR3 sequence is CASSFQGTNQPQHF. As DNA, the CDR3 is TGTGCCAGCAGTTTTCAGGGGACAAATCAGCCCCAGCATTTT.

The J gene is TRBJ2-1, the V gene TRBV11-2; perhaps TRBD1 as D (6 bases). The CDR3 covers 15 residues. Germline V lookup: CDR1 SGHAT, CDR2 FQNNGV. The V end was cut by 6 bases, the J end by 7 bases, with 19 bases between. CDR3 bases: TGTGCCAGCAGTAGGGGGACCGCCAGGGGTAATGAGCAGTTCTTC. Translation: CASSRGTARGNEQFF.

The V gene is TRBV9, the J gene TRBJ2-1, with no clear D. Trimming took 4 bases from V and 2 from J, leaving 13 bases between them. Germline CDR1 reads SGDLS; CDR2 reads YYNGEE. CDR3 length equals 15 residues. The CDR3 sequence is CASSSSLRTYNEQFF. DNA of the CDR3: TGTGCCAGCAGCTCTTCTCTCAGAACCTACAATGAGCAGTTCTTC.

The table lists this clone with a count of one. This chain's CDR3 is CASSEATGQVNTEAFF. CDR3 in DNA: TGTGCCAGCAGTGAAGCGACGGGACAGGTGAACACTGAAGCTTTCTTT. This sequence joins TRBV2 and TRBJ1-1; 8 bases fit TRBD1. This CDR3 has 16 residues. V shed 0 bases, J shed 0 bases, and the junction held 3 bases outside the gene matches. Looked up from germline, CDR1 is SNHLY and CDR2 is FYNNEI.

The rearrangement links TRBV2 to TRBJ2-5; tentatively, D is TRBD2 (6 bases). V was shortened by 7 bases and J by 1 base, with 10 bases between the two germline ends. The length of the CDR3 is 13 residues. Germline V lookup: CDR1 SNHLY, CDR2 FYNNEI. The DNA for the CDR3 is TGTGCCAGCATTGCACTAGCCCAAGAGACCCAGTACTTC. This sequence encodes CASIALAQETQYF.

The chain carries TRBV6-1 and TRBJ2-1, with D tentatively TRBD1 (6 bases). V was trimmed by 1 base and J by 14 bases, leaving 15 bases between them. This CDR3 comprises 13 residues. From germline, CDR1 is MNHNS and CDR2 SASEGT. CDR3: CASSEGAGTFEFF. In DNA form, the CDR3 reads TGTGCCAGCAGTGAAGGGGCCGGGACATTCGAGTTCTTC.

The chain links TRBV7-9 to TRBJ1-4; 7 bases map to TRBD1. Per germline, CDR1 SEHNR and CDR2 FQNEAQ (reference sequence). The CDR3 runs to 17 residues. J was trimmed by 2 bases and V by 5 bases; bases with no gene match: 11. CDR3 sequence (DNA): TGTGCCAGCAGCCTAACCGACAGGGATCGTACTAATGAAAAACTGTTTTTT. This encodes CASSLTDRDRTNEKLFF.

The V call is TRBV5-8, the J call TRBJ1-5, with TRBD1 identical over 7 bases. V was pared by 5 bases and J by 5 bases, with 13 bases of the junction left unmatched. This CDR3 has 16 amino acids. Germline-derived CDR1 and CDR2 are SGHTS and YDEGEE. The CDR3 sequence: CASRVRDRGPDQPQHF. The CDR3 coding sequence is TGTGCCAGCAGAGTCCGGGACAGAGGTCCCGATCAGCCCCAGCATTTT.

V and J are TRBV5-4 and TRBJ2-1, with TRBD1 as a possible D gene (11 bases). V was trimmed by 3 bases and J by 4 bases, leaving 26 bases between them. Germline V CDR1 and CDR2: SGHNT, YYREEE (reference sequence). There are 19 residues in the CDR3. This chain's CDR3 is CASSSPGQGVSGRYNEQFF. CDR3 DNA: TGTGCCAGCAGCTCACCGGGACAGGGGGTTAGCGGGAGGTACAATGAGCAGTTCTTC.

The chain is built from TRBV4-1 and TRBJ1-6, with D possibly TRBD1 on 5 matching bases. V was shortened by 0 bases and J by 7 bases, with 10 bases between the two germline ends. The CDR3 spans 15 residues. Germline V gives CDR1 MGHRA, CDR2 YSYEKL. The CDR3 DNA sequence: TGCGCCAGCAGCCAAGAAGGGGCAGGGAATTCACCCCTCCACTTT. This codes for CASSQEGAGNSPLHF.

V is TRBV15 and J is TRBJ2-7; D is undetermined. The CDR3 is 16 residues long. Trimming removed 0 bases from V and 0 bases from J, with 12 bases in between. Germline V gene data show CDR1 as LNHNV and CDR2 as YYDKDF (reference sequence). The CDR3 DNA reads as TGTGCCACCAGCAGAGATCAGACCCGGAGCTCCTACGAGCAGTACTTC. Protein product: CATSRDQTRSSYEQYF.

The V and J genes are TRBV6-5 and TRBJ1-6, with 7 bases that match TRBD1. The V gene's germline CDR1 is MNHEY and CDR2 SVGAGI. There are 14 residues in the CDR3. After removal of 6 bases from V and 6 bases from J, the junction contained 5 bases not matched to a gene. The CDR3 protein is CASRPGGGNSPLHF. CDR3 coding DNA: TGTGCCAGCAGGCCAGGGGGAGGTAATTCACCCCTCCACTTT.

The chain is built from TRBV5-5 and TRBJ2-3; D is uncertain. V was trimmed by 4 bases and J by 2 bases, leaving 11 bases between them. The CDR3 spans 14 residues. Germline CDR1 is SGHKS and CDR2 is YYEKEE (reference sequence). CDR3 residues: CASSPFGSTDTQYF. CDR3 nucleotide sequence: TGTGCCAGCAGCCCCTTCGGGTCCACAGATACGCAGTATTTT.

The genes are TRBV28 and TRBJ1-2, with 9 positions matching TRBD1. The CDR3 is 14 residues long. Trimming at V came to 6 bases and at J to 2 bases, leaving 4 bases not matched to a gene. Germline-derived CDR1 and CDR2 are MDHEN and SYDVKM. The CDR3 region has the DNA TGTGCCAGCAGACCACAGGGGGCGAACTATGGCTACACCTTC. Translated, it gives CASRPQGANYGYTF.

This chain connects TRBV28 to TRBJ2-7; D is undetermined. The V gene's germline CDR1 is MDHEN and CDR2 SYDVKM. Trimming cost V 1 base and J 2 bases, with 9 bases left between them. The CDR3 has 14 residues. CDR3 amino acids: CASSLSGPAYEQYF. CDR3 nucleotide sequence: TGTGCCAGCAGTTTATCGGGTCCCGCCTACGAGCAGTACTTC.

This chain links TRBV4-1 with TRBJ2-7, with TRBD2 identical over 9 bases. V gave up 3 bases and J gave up 3 bases; unmatched junction bases: 6. This CDR3 contains 15 residues. Germline lookup yields CDR1 MGHRA and CDR2 YSYEKL. Here the CDR3 reads CASSHPAGGIYEQYF. As DNA, the CDR3 is TGCGCCAGCAGCCACCCAGCGGGGGGCATCTACGAGCAGTACTTC.